This T cell receptor beta chain emerged from a study of blood T cell repertoires in COVID-19 (dated by TCRdb to 2020 to 2022). Broadly, across the study: Collaborator samples came from the United States, Italy and Spain and covered acute and convalescent phases of COVID-19. The prospective study material was composed of cDNA or gDNA derived from T cells, B-cell-depleted T cells, or PBMCs. Subjects who had been exposed to COVID-19, were actively infected with it, or had recovered from it provided the deeply sampled blood TCRbeta repertoires that made up the dataset. The repertoires were made available in a free public database intended to serve as a resource for research on the immune response to SARS-CoV-2. Samples were obtained from the ongoing ImmuneRACE study (first 160 participants) and from roughly 1,300 subjects provided by 6 global collaborators. The sample metadata nearly always contained a de-identified subject ID, COVID-19 status, age in years and sex. HLA class I and class II types, where available, came from metadata supplied by the sample provider rather than from assay-based typing. On the study overall, not on this receptor specifically: How much clinical and demographic metadata was included differed by source and by participant, and the metadata was provided uncurated.

From a lookup of the germline V gene, CDR1 and CDR2 are SGHRS and YFSETQ. Between the V and J ends, shortened by 5 bases and 0 bases respectively, the junction contains 8 bases. Reading from cysteine to phenylalanine, the CDR3 counts 14 amino acids. The only DNA kept is the CDR3, 42 bases in frame from the first base. About this clone itself: Its antigen remains undetermined. No base qualities exist here, and no much larger clone lies one base off it.

TCRbeta CDR3 regions were amplified from genomic DNA using the immunoSEQ Assay, a bias-controlled multiplex PCR. For the original study's pipeline: Within the assay, amplification of reference gene primers was used to estimate how many nucleated cells each sample contained. To quantify the absolute abundance of each unique TCRbeta CDR3 rearrangement, sequence reads were collapsed and filtered. For each sample, productive Simpson clonality was calculated as the square root of Simpson's diversity index across productive rearrangements. As stored in TCRdb, this immuneACCESS dataset retains in-frame rearrangements with V and J assigned. A fraction of the clones does not appear; measured against another copy, unresolved V genes explain less than half of the discrepancy, and the remainder lacks a known reason. V, J and clone size derive from that table, while D and trimming were established from the DNA sequence. In all, the sample holds around 84,000 clones, and approximately 90% of those were seen once. The ten largest account for approximately 4.5% of the sample.

Each collaborating institution followed its own protocols to collect whole blood in K2EDTA tubes. For TCRbeta analysis, collaborator samples were shipped as frozen whole blood, as isolated PBMCs, or as DNA extracted from either sample type. The TCR was taken from a man aged 45-65 years with active COVID-19. Input material: peripheral blood. The rearranged segments are TRBV5-1 and TRBJ1-4; the D gene cannot be named for sure. The CDR3 loop reads CASRPVATNEKLFF. The DNA reads TGCGCCAGCAGGCCGGTTGCAACTAATGAAAAACTGTTTTTT.